This T cell receptor (beta chain) was obtained from a study of shared clonotypes between healthy human individuals. Study details: Participating donors consisted of two women and a few men aged 18 to 49.

The repertoire was sequenced with immunoSEQ multiplex PCR; TCRdb's copy has only in-frame clones and lacks some. The sample carries 1,500,000 or so clones, approximately 98.5% recorded once. Caucasian adults residing in Nashville, Tennessee made up all the donors. Study-wide results and limits: As a rule, naive subsets had a larger estimated richness than memory subsets. The researchers took only blood, and tissue repertoires probably look different.

Germline V gives CDR1 DFQATT, CDR2 SNEGSKA (reference sequence). The V gene lost 7 bases and the J gene lost 8 bases, with 11 bases spanning the gap. The CDR3 consists of 11 residues. Comment on this clone: Its antigen remains unknown.

The TCR originated in a man aged 25 to 40 in good health. Sample: naive CD4+ T cells sorted from blood. As to subset: CD45RA+ positively selected. The V and J genes are TRBV20-1 and TRBJ1-4; D uncertain. CDR3 amino acids: CSVSPGEKLFF. The CDR3 DNA reads as TGCAGTGTGTCCCCTGGAGAAAAACTGTTTTTT.